A single sample gave rise to the 27 T cell receptor beta chains below, sequenced in a study of early T cells in non-severe SARS-CoV-2 infection. TCRdb re-called the 5' RACE reads through MiXCR, storing one row per CDR3 protein. The sample shows about 110,000 distinct CDR3 sequences, over 10% of them seen only once. The material sequenced was whole blood. Receptors were obtained from an adult who was a healthcare worker with PCR-confirmed SARS-CoV-2 infection or an uninfected control (not recorded which).

This clonotype was counted at least ten times. This chain links TRBV7-2 with TRBJ2-1, with 8 bases fitting TRBD2. The CDR3 consists of 15 residues. CDR1 and CDR2 from the germline V gene are SGHTA and FQGNSA. The V and J ends lost 1 base and 3 bases, in that order; junction bases with no gene match: 2. As DNA, the CDR3 is TGTGCCAGCAGCTTAGAACTAGCGGACTACAATGAGCAGTTCTTC. It yields the protein CASSLELADYNEQFF.

This clonotype turned up a few times. This chain links TRBV3-1 with TRBJ1-1; the match to TRBD1 covers 7 bases. CDR1 and CDR2 (germline): LGHDT, YNNKEL (reference sequence). Trimming took 2 bases from V and 11 from J; bases not matched to a gene: 5. This CDR3 region has 12 residues. The CDR3, as DNA: TGTGCCAGCAGCCAAAGGAAGGGGGCGGCTTTCTTT. Translated, it gives CASSQRKGAAFF.

This chain joins TRBV5-1 and TRBJ1-1; D possibly corresponds to TRBD1 (5 bases). The germline CDR1 and CDR2 sequences are SGHRS and YFSETQ. This CDR3 is 14 amino acids long. With 0 bases removed from V and 4 bases from J, the gap between germline ends came to 10 bases. In DNA, the CDR3 is TGCGCCAGCAGCTTGGCCGCAGGGAGCACTGAAGCTTTCTTT. It specifies CASSLAAGSTEAFF.

This clonotype occurred many times. The V call is TRBV28, the J call TRBJ2-4, with 7 bases aligning to TRBD1. Germline V gene lookup returns CDR1 MDHEN and CDR2 SYDVKM. The CDR3 spans 14 residues. V dropped 2 bases and J dropped 6; count of bases not matched to a gene: 4. The CDR3 DNA sequence: TGTGCCAGCAGTTTAAGGGGGCGCCCAAACATTCAGTACTTC. It translates to CASSLRGRPNIQYF. Drawing the rest from reference TRBV28 and TRBJ2-4, the complete variable domain is DVKVTQSSRYLVKRTGEKVFLECVQDMDHENMFWYRQDPGLGLRLIYFSYDVKMKEKGDIPEGYSVSREKKERFSLILESASTNQTSMYLCASSLRGRPNIQYFGAGTRLSVL.

This chain links TRBV29-1 with TRBJ1-1, with D uncertain. The germline gives CDR1 SQVTM, CDR2 ANQGSEA. Trimming took 6 bases from V and 5 from J, leaving 10 bases between them. CDR3 size: 11 residues. This chain's CDR3 is CSVREGTEAFF. DNA for the CDR3: TGCAGCGTCCGGGAAGGGACTGAAGCTTTCTTT.

J is TRBJ2-7 and V is TRBV5-4; 9 bases fit TRBD1. This CDR3 region has 14 residues. Germline-derived CDR1 and CDR2 are SGHNT and YYREEE (reference sequence). V lost 5 bases and J lost 1; bases outside the gene matches: 4. Written as DNA, the CDR3 is TGTGCCAGCAGACAGGACAGGGGTTCCTACGAGCAGTACTTC. This encodes CASRQDRGSYEQYF.

This CDR3 is CASSLGTGRVLETQYF. As DNA, the CDR3 is TGTGCCAGCAGCTTAGGAACCGGGAGGGTTTTAGAGACCCAGTACTTC. This sequence joins TRBV7-2 and TRBJ2-5, with TRBD2 matching over 8 bases. The CDR3 totals 16 residues. CDR1 is SGHTA, CDR2 FQGNSA, per germline. The trim removed 1 base at V and 4 bases at J, leaving 8 bases unmatched.

This clonotype was seen more than once but under ten times. V usage is TRBV7-9 and J usage is TRBJ1-2; D is uncertain. The V end was cut by 4 bases, the J end by 0 bases, with 15 bases between. CDR1 is SEHNR and CDR2 is FQNEAQ in the germline V gene (reference sequence). The CDR3 totals 16 residues. CDR3 in DNA: TGTGCCAGCAGCTCGGCCCGAGGCGTCCCTAACTATGGCTACACCTTC. Translation: CASSSARGVPNYGYTF.

This clonotype was picked up many times. The CDR3 is CASSESETGELFF. The CDR3 DNA is TGCGCCAGCAGTGAGTCCGAGACCGGGGAGCTGTTTTTT. The chain combines TRBV10-1 with TRBJ2-2; D is ambiguous. There are 13 residues in the CDR3. The germline gives CDR1 WNHNN, CDR2 SYGVQD (reference sequence). V lost 0 bases to trimming and J lost 5 bases, with 4 bases between them.

The rearrangement uses TRBV12-3 or TRBV12-4 and TRBJ2-1, with D uncertain. The CDR3 spans 15 residues. V lost 7 bases and J lost 7, with 20 bases in between. CDR3 in amino acids: CASMHIGRNTNEQFF. DNA of the CDR3: TGTGCCAGCATGCACATAGGTAGGAATACGAATGAGCAGTTCTTC.

This clonotype was counted many times. The chain carries TRBV28 and TRBJ2-3, with unresolved D. Germline CDR1 MDHEN, CDR2 SYDVKM. The V end lost 5 bases, the J end lost 0 bases, and 9 bases lay between the germline ends. CDR3 size: 14 residues. The CDR3 DNA is TGTGCCAGCAGTCGCAGGACCAGCACAGATACGCAGTATTTT. This translates into CASSRRTSTDTQYF.

The chain carries TRBV7-9 and TRBJ2-3; D is possibly TRBD1 (5 bases). The ends were cut back, 7 bases at V and 2 bases at J, with 16 bases in the middle. This CDR3 is 15 amino acids long. Looked up from germline, CDR1 is SEHNR and CDR2 is FQNEAQ (reference sequence). The chain's CDR3 is CASIQGRAYTDTQYF. DNA of the CDR3: TGTGCCAGCATTCAGGGCAGGGCGTACACAGATACGCAGTATTTT. Using reference TRBV7-9 and TRBJ2-3 for the parts outside the CDR3, the full variable domain is DTGVSQNPRHKITKRGQNVTFRCDPISEHNRLYWYRQTLGQGPEFLTYFQNEAQLEKSRLLSDRFSAERPKGSFSTLEIQRTEQGDSAMYLCASIQGRAYTDTQYFGPGTRLTVL.

The J gene is TRBJ1-6, the V gene TRBV9; 11 nucleotides agree with TRBD1. Unmatched junction bases numbered 5, after V lost 1 base and J lost 5 bases. The CDR3 is made up of 17 amino acids. Germline-derived CDR1 and CDR2 are SGDLS and YYNGEE. The CDR3 region is CASSVSGQGADNSPLHF. The CDR3 region has the DNA TGTGCCAGCAGCGTAAGCGGACAGGGGGCGGATAATTCACCCCTCCACTTT.

The chain uses TRBV5-4 and TRBJ2-5, with D possibly being TRBD2 (6 bases). Germline V gene sequence: CDR1 SGHNT, CDR2 YYREEE (reference sequence). V shed 4 bases and J shed 5 bases, with 15 bases lying between them. The CDR3 runs 14 residues. The CDR3 loop reads CASSILASMETQYF. Here the CDR3 DNA reads TGTGCCAGCAGCATTCTAGCGTCCATGGAGACCCAGTACTTC.

The rearrangement joins TRBV7-3 to TRBJ2-7; 9 bases fit TRBD2. Germline CDR1 SGHTA, CDR2 FQGTGA. CDR3 length equals 15 residues. Unmatched junction bases numbered 10, after V lost 3 bases and J lost 7 bases. Here the CDR3 DNA reads TGTGCCAGCAGCTTGACTGGCGGGAGGGCCGAAGAGCAGTACTTC. The encoded protein is CASSLTGGRAEEQYF.

A few counts support this clonotype. The J gene is TRBJ2-3, the V gene TRBV15; 8 bases match TRBD1. V was clipped by 0 bases and J by 7 bases; unmatched bases: 12. CDR3 size: 17 residues. Germline CDR1 reads LNHNV; CDR2 reads YYDKDF (reference sequence). The CDR3 DNA reads TGTGCCACCAGCAGAGATAGTTTGACAGGGGCCTACAATACGCAGTATTTT. Translation: CATSRDSLTGAYNTQYF.

V and J are TRBV6-5 and TRBJ1-1, with D unclear. The germline V gene has CDR1 MNHEY and CDR2 SVGAGI. This CDR3 has 14 residues. The V end lost 4 bases, the J end lost 2 bases, and 11 bases lay between the germline ends. The CDR3 region is CASSSGGTNTEAFF. CDR3 sequence (DNA): TGTGCCAGCAGTTCCGGAGGAACTAACACTGAAGCTTTCTTT.

This clonotype was seen just once. The V call is TRBV29-1, the J call TRBJ1-4; tentative D call: TRBD1 (5 bases). V was clipped by 4 bases and J by 5 bases, with 11 bases between them. The CDR3 covers 13 residues. Germline lookup yields CDR1 SQVTM and CDR2 ANQGSEA. The CDR3 protein is CSVVTGGNEKLFF. CDR3 nucleotide sequence: TGCAGCGTTGTTACAGGTGGGAATGAAAAACTGTTTTTT.

The chain combines TRBV6-5 with TRBJ2-7; D gene unclear. This CDR3 is 13 amino acids long. Deletions cut 2 bases from V and 0 bases from J, with 5 bases between. Germline CDR1 and CDR2: MNHEY and SVGAGI. CDR3 nucleotides: TGTGCCAGCAGTTACACTGACTCCTACGAGCAGTACTTC. Translating it yields CASSYTDSYEQYF.

V gene TRBV20-1 combines with J gene TRBJ2-7, with 12 bases that match TRBD2. Germline CDR1 is DFQATT and CDR2 is SNEGSKA (reference sequence). Losses at the gene ends were 3 bases for V and 3 bases for J; bases not matched to a gene: 15. The CDR3 extends over 18 amino acids. CDR3 amino acids: CSASTTDFPGLAGYEQYF. The CDR3 bases are TGCAGTGCTAGTACGACGGACTTTCCGGGACTAGCGGGCTACGAGCAGTACTTC.

A few counts support this clonotype. V gene TRBV3-1 combines with J gene TRBJ2-7, with D perhaps matching TRBD1 or TRBD2 (8 bases each). In germline, CDR1 is LGHDT, CDR2 YNNKEL (reference sequence). The CDR3 length is 14 residues. V was clipped by 7 bases and J by 2 bases, with 15 bases between them. CDR3: CASTGGDRPYEQYF. The CDR3, as DNA: TGTGCCAGCACGGGGGGGGACAGGCCCTACGAGCAGTACTTC.

The chain combines TRBV11-2 with TRBJ2-6; D tentatively fits TRBD1 or TRBD2 (5 bases each). Germline values: CDR1 SGHAT, CDR2 FQNNGV. There are 16 residues in the CDR3. Deletions cut 8 bases from V and 2 bases from J, with 16 bases between. This chain's CDR3 is CASEPGWGPGANVLTF. CDR3 bases: TGTGCCAGCGAACCTGGCTGGGGACCTGGGGCCAACGTCCTGACTTTC. Full variable domain (outside the CDR3, taken from reference TRBV11-2 and TRBJ2-6): EAGVAQSPRYKIIEKRQSVAFWCNPISGHATLYWYQQILGQGPKLLIQFQNNGVVDDSQLPKDRFSAERLKGVDSTLKIQPAKLEDSAVYLCASEPGWGPGANVLTFGAGSRLTVL.

This clonotype was observed many times. The chain links TRBV7-8 to TRBJ2-7, with D perhaps being TRBD1 or TRBD2 (6 bases each). The length of the CDR3 is 15 residues. The germline V gene has CDR1 SGHVS and CDR2 FQNEAQ. The V gene lost 5 bases and the J gene lost 2 bases, with 16 bases spanning the gap. CDR3 protein: CASSDWGAYAYEQYF. DNA of the CDR3: TGTGCCAGCAGCGATTGGGGGGCCTACGCCTACGAGCAGTACTTC.

This clonotype was seen ten or more times. The genes are TRBV2 and TRBJ2-3; 7 bases align to TRBD1. This CDR3 has 14 amino acids. The germline CDR1 and CDR2 sequences are SNHLY and FYNNEI. Trimming took 7 bases from V and 5 from J; bases not matched to a gene: 9. DNA for the CDR3: TGTGCCAGCATACTCGACAGGGCTGAAGATACGCAGTATTTT. Its translation: CASILDRAEDTQYF. Looking up the rest from reference TRBV2 and TRBJ2-3 gives the full variable domain: EPEVTQTPSHQVTQMGQEVILRCVPISNHLYFYWYRQILGQKVEFLVSFYNNEISEKSEIFDDQFSVERPDGSNFTLKIRSTKLEDSAMYFCASILDRAEDTQYFGPGTRLTVL.

The chain recombines TRBV5-4 with TRBJ2-2; 8 bases match TRBD2. The CDR3 runs 16 residues. V shed 4 bases and J 1 base; nucleotides not matched to a gene: 6. Germline V gene lookup returns CDR1 SGHNT and CDR2 YYREEE (reference sequence). For the CDR3, the DNA is TGTGCCAGCAGCCAAAGGACTAGCAGGAACACCGGGGAGCTGTTTTTT. This codes for CASSQRTSRNTGELFF. Supplemented by reference TRBV5-4 and TRBJ2-2, the full variable domain reads ETGVTQSPTHLIKTRGQQVTLRCSSQSGHNTVSWYQQALGQGPQFIFQYYREEENGRGNFPPRFSGLQFPNYSSELNVNALELDDSALYLCASSQRTSRNTGELFFGEGSRLTVL.

This clonotype was detected ten times or more. This chain joins TRBV10-3 and TRBJ2-7; no definite D call. CDR1 and CDR2 from the germline V gene are ENHRY and SYGVKD. The CDR3 sequence is 13 residues long. The germline V and J ends were trimmed by 3 bases and 0 bases, with 6 bases remaining between them. The CDR3 DNA follows: TGTGCCATCAGTGACCTTAACTCCTACGAGCAGTACTTC. This codes for CAISDLNSYEQYF.

This clonotype was seen a handful of times. V gene TRBV6-1 combines with J gene TRBJ2-2; 14 positions match TRBD2. CDR1 and CDR2 from the germline V gene are MNHNS and SASEGT. The V gene end was trimmed by 4 bases and the J gene end by 5 bases; junction bases not matched to a gene: 9. This CDR3 has 18 amino acids. In DNA form, the CDR3 reads TGTGCCAGCAGTGCCCCGACTAGCGGGGGGGTAAATACCGGGGAGCTGTTTTTT. Translating it yields CASSAPTSGGVNTGELFF.